This T cell receptor beta chain was recovered during a study of shared clonotypes between healthy human individuals. Whole-study results and caveats: Estimated clonotype richness was generally higher in naive than memory subsets. Expectations were that clonotype sharing among donors would be affected by sequencing depth.

With respect to this clone: What it binds is not known.

TCRdb's table, derived via immunoSEQ multiplex PCR, lists solely in-frame clones and lacks some. The profile shows around 690,000 clones, less than 95% of them singletons. The germline V and J ends were trimmed by 2 bases and 1 base, with 9 bases remaining between them. CDR3 length equals 14 residues. Germline CDR1 MDHEN, CDR2 SYDVKM. This sequence originates from a man younger than 35 in good health. Some clones in this sample may be carry-over from other donors' samples. The rearrangement uses TRBV28 and TRBJ2-7; D gene ambiguous. The sequenced material came from memory CD8+ T cells from PBMCs. Regarding subset: CD45RO+ cells pooled with CCR7-negative TemRA cells. For the CDR3, the DNA is TGTGCCAGCAGTTTAATGGGGAAATCCTACGAGCAGTACTTC. It codes for CASSLMGKSYEQYF.